This T cell receptor (beta chain) was captured by sequencing in a study of beta chain features in type 1 diabetes. Cells sorted by CD45RO/CCR7/CD25/CD127/CD95/CD27 comprised CD4+ naive, central memory, regulatory and stem cell-like memory cells. Isolated RNA was reverse transcribed in full, so expressed TCRB transcripts were sequenced. Only in-frame clones appear in the TCRdb table, and some are missing; sequencing was by immunoSEQ multiplex PCR. The sample has hundreds of thousands of clones; 17% are singletons. Concerning this clone itself: As yet, its antigen is unknown.

Regarding the study as a whole: Type 1 diabetes patients had TCRB CDR3s that were shorter (moderately but significantly so) in all four CD4+ subsets. Patients and controls would be equally affected if PCR favored shorter templates. Over-representation of high TCR-expressing cells was a possible consequence of cDNA sequencing.

The clonotype originates from a woman aged 18-29 years in good health. The sequenced sample consisted of naive CD4+ T cells from blood.

The CDR3 here is CAISEITDTQYF. The CDR3 nucleotides read TGTGCCATCAGTGAGATCACAGATACGCAGTATTTT. The rearrangement uses TRBV10-3 and TRBJ2-3; no clear D gene. V gave up 2 bases and J gave up 2 bases, with 2 bases separating them. Germline assignment: CDR1 ENHRY and CDR2 SYGVKD. CDR3 length equals 12 residues.